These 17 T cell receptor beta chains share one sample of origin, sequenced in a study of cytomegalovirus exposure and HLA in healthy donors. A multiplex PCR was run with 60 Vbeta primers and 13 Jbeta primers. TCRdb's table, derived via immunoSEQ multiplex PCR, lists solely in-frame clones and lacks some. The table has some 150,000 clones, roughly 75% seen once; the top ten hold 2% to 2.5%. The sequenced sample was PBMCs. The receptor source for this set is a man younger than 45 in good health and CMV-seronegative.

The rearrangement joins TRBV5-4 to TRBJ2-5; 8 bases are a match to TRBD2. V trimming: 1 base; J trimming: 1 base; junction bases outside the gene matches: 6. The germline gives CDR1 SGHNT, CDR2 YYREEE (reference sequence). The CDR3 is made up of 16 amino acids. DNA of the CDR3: TGTGCCAGCAGCTTGACGCGGGAGGACCGCCAAGAGACCCAGTACTTC. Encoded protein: CASSLTREDRQETQYF.

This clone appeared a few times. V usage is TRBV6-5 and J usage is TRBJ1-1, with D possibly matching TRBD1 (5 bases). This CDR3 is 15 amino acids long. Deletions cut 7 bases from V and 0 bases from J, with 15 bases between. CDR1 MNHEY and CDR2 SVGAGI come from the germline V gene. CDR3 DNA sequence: TGTGCCAGCAAAAGGGGCGGCTTCATGAACACTGAAGCTTTCTTT. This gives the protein CASKRGGFMNTEAFF.

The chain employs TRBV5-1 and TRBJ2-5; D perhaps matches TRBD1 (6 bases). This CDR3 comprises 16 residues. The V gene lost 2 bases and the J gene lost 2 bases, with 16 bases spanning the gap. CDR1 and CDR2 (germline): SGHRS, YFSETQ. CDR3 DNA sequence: TGCGCCAGCAGCTTTCTACAGGGTCTAGGGCAAGAGACCCAGTACTTC. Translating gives CASSFLQGLGQETQYF.

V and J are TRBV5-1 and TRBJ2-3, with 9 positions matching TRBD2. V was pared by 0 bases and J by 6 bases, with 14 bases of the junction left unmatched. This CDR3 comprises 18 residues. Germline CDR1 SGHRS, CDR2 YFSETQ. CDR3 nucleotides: TGCGCCAGCAGCTTGGCCCCGTGGGTAGCGGGAGCCGTGGATACGCAGTATTTT. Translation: CASSLAPWVAGAVDTQYF. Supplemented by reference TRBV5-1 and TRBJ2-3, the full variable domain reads KAGVTQTPRYLIKTRGQQVTLSCSPISGHRSVSWYQQTPGQGLQFLFEYFSETQRNKGNFPGRFSGRQFSNSRSEMNVSTLELGDSALYLCASSLAPWVAGAVDTQYFGPGTRLTVL.

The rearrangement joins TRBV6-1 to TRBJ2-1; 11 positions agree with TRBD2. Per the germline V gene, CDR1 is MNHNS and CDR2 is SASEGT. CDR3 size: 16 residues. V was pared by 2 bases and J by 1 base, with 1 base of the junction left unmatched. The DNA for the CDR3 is TGTGCCAGCAGTGAACGACTAGCGGGGTCCTACAATGAGCAGTTCTTC. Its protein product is CASSERLAGSYNEQFF.

DNA for the CDR3: TGTGCCAGCAGTGTAATCGGGGACACTGAAGCTTTCTTT. It encodes CASSVIGDTEAFF. The chain uses TRBV6-1 and TRBJ1-1; no reliable D call. Germline CDR1 is MNHNS and CDR2 is SASEGT. The CDR3 spans 13 residues. The germline V and J ends were trimmed by 4 bases and 3 bases, with 9 bases remaining between them.

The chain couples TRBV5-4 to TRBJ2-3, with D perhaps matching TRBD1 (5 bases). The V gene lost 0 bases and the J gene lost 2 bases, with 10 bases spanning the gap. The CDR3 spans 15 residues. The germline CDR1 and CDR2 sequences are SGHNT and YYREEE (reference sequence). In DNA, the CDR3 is TGTGCCAGCAGCTTGGGTTCAGGGCCCACAGATACGCAGTATTTT. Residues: CASSLGSGPTDTQYF.

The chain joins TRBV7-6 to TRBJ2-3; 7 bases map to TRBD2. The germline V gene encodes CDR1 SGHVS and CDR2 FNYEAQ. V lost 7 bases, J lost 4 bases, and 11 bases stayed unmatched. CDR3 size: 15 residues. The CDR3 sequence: CASTGASGSADTQYF. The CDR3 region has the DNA TGTGCCAGCACCGGGGCTAGCGGTTCTGCAGATACGCAGTATTTT.

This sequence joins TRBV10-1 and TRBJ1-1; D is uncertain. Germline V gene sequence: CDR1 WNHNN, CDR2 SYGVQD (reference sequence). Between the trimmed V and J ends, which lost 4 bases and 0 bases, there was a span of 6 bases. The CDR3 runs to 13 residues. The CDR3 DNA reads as TGCGCCAGCAGTGCAAGCGTGAACACTGAAGCTTTCTTT. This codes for CASSASVNTEAFF.

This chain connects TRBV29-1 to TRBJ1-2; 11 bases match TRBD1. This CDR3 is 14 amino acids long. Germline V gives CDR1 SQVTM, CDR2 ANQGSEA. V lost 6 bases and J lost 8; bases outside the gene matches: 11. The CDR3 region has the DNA TGCAGCGTCCGCCCGGTGGACAGGGGGCAGGGCTACACCTTC. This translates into CSVRPVDRGQGYTF.

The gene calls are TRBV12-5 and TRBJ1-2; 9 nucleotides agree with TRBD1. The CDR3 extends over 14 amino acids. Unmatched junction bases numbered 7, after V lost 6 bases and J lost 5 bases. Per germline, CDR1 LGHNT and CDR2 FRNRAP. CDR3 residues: CASGLTGGGYGYTF. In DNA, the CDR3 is TGTGCTAGTGGCCTGACAGGGGGTGGATATGGCTACACCTTC.

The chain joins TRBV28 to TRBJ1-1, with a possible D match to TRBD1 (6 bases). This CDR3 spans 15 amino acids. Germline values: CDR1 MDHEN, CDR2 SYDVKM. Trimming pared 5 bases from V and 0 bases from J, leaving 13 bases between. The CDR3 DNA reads TGTGCCAGCAGTCATGGACAGCCGATGAACACTGAAGCTTTCTTT. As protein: CASSHGQPMNTEAFF.

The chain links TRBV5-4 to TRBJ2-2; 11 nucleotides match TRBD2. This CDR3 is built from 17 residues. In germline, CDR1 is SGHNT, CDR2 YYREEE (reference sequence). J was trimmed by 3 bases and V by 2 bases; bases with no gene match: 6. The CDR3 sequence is CASSFQLAGAHTGELFF. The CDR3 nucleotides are TGTGCCAGCAGCTTCCAACTAGCGGGGGCCCACACCGGGGAGCTGTTTTTT.

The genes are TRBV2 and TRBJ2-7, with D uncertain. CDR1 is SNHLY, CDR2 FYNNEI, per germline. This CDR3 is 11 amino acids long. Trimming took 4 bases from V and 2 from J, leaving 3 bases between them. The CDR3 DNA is TGTGCCAGCAGTGCAACCTACGAGCAGTACTTC. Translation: CASSATYEQYF.

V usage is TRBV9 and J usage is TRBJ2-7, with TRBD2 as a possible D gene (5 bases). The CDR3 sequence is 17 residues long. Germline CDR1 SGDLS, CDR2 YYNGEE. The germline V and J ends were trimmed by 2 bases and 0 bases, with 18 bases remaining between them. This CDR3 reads CASSVVFREGSSYEQYF. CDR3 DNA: TGTGCCAGCAGCGTTGTATTTCGCGAGGGAAGCTCCTACGAGCAGTACTTC.

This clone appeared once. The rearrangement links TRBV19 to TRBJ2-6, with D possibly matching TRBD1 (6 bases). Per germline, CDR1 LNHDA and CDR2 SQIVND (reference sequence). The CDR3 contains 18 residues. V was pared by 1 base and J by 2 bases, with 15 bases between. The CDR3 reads CASSIGKNRATGANVLTF. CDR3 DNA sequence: TGTGCCAGTAGTATAGGAAAAAACAGGGCCACTGGGGCCAACGTCCTGACTTTC.

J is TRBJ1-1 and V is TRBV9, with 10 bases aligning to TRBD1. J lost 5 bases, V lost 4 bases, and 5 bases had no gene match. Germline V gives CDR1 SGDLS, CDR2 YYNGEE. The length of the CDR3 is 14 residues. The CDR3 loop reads CASSIGQGVTEAFF. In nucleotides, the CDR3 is TGTGCCAGCAGCATTGGACAGGGGGTTACTGAAGCTTTCTTT.